The clone carrying this TCR beta chain was seen once. Only in-frame clones appear in the TCRdb table, and some are missing; sequencing was by immunoSEQ multiplex PCR. Counted here are under 250,000 clones, 85% to 95% occurring once; the ten biggest clones make up 0.85% to 1.2%. The CDR3 runs to 17 residues. CDR1 is LNHNV and CDR2 is YYDKDF in the germline V gene (reference sequence). The V gene lost 0 bases and the J gene lost 2 bases, with 17 bases spanning the gap. The data were obtained in a study of cytomegalovirus exposure and HLA in healthy donors. The specimen sequenced was PBMCs. The chain combines TRBV15 with TRBJ2-7, with D tentatively TRBD2 (6 bases). This receptor was obtained from a woman younger than 35 in good health and CMV-seronegative. This CDR3 is CATSRDGSGGDTYEQYF. The CDR3 DNA reads TGTGCCACCAGCAGAGATGGTTCTGGAGGGGATACCTACGAGCAGTACTTC. Based on the CDR3 plus reference TRBV15 and TRBJ2-7, the full variable domain is DAMVIQNPRYQVTQFGKPVTLSCSQTLNHNVMYWYQQKSSQAPKLLFHYYDKDFNNEADTPDNFQSRRPNTSFCFLDIRSPGLGDTAMYLCATSRDGSGGDTYEQYFGPGTRLTVT.